This record concerns one T cell receptor beta chain sequence. As yet, its antigen is unknown. This specimen belongs to a study of shared clonotypes between healthy human individuals. Looking at the study overall: Ranging from 18 to 49 in age, donors were two women and a few men.

Profiled with immunoSEQ multiplex PCR; TCRdb holds only in-frame clones, not every one. This sample has roughly 2.5 million clones, with roughly nine tenths found just once. Study donors comprised healthy, HIV-negative adults devoid of recent acute infection or vaccination. The study, taken as a whole, reports: Naive subsets generally had larger estimated richness than memory subsets. For naive CD4 cells, roughly 5% of clonotypes were shared across a handful of donors.

The germline V gene has CDR1 MDHEN and CDR2 SYDVKM. V lost 4 bases, J lost 7 bases, and 17 bases lay in between. The CDR3 is 15 residues long. The chain links TRBV28 to TRBJ1-5; D may be TRBD1 (6 bases). The clonotype originates from a man aged 18 to 30 in good health. Sequencing was performed on naive CD4+ T cells sorted from blood. Subset described: CD45RA+ positively selected. The CDR3 protein is CASSSGGAGGQPQHF. The CDR3 coding sequence is TGTGCCAGCAGTTCCGGGGGCGCCGGGGGACAGCCCCAGCATTTT.